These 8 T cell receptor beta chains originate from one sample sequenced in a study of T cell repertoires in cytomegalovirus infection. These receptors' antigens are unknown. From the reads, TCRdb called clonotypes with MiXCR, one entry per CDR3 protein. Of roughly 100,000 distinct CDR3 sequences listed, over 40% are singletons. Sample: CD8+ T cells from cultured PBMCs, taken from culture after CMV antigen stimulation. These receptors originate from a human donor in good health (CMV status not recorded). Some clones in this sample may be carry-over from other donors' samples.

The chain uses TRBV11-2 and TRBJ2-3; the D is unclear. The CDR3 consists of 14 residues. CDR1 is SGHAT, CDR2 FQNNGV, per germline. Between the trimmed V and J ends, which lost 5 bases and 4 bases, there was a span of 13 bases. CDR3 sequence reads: CASSRVSGADTQYF. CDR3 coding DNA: TGTGCCAGCAGCCGGGTGTCGGGTGCAGATACGCAGTATTTT.

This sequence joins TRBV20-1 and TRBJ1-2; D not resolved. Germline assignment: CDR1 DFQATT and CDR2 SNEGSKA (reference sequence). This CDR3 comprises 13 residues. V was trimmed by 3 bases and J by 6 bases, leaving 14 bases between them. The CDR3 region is CSASTATSHGYTF. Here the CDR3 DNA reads TGCAGTGCTAGTACGGCCACGTCCCATGGCTACACCTTC.

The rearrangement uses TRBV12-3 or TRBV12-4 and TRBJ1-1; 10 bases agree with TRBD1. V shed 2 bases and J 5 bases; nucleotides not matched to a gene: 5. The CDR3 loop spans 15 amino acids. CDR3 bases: TGTGCCAGCAGTTTATTAGGGACAGGGGTGACTGAAGCTTTCTTT. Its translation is CASSLLGTGVTEAFF.

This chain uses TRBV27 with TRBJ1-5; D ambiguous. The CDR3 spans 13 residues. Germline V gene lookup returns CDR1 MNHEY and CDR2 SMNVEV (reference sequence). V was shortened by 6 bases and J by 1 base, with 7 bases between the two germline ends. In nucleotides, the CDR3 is TGTGCCAGCAGCGTCCGGAGCAATCAGCCCCAGCATTTT. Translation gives CASSVRSNQPQHF.

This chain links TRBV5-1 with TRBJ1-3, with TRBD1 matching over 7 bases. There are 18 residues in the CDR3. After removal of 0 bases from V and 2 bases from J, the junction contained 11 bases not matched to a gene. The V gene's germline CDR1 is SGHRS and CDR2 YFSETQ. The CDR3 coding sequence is TGCGCCAGCAGCTTGGGGGACAGTCGAACGGGGCCTGGAAACACCATATATTTT. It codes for CASSLGDSRTGPGNTIYF.

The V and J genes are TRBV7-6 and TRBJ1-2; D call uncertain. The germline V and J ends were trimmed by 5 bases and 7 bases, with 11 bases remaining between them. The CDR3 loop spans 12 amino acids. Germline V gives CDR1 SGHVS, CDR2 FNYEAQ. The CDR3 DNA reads TGTGCCAGCAGCCAACGGACGGGTGGCTACACCTTC. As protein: CASSQRTGGYTF.

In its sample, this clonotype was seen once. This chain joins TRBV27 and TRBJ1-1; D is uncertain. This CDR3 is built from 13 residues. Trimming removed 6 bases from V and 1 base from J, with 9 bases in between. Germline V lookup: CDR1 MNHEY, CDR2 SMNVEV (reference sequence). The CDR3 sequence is CASSPNQNTEAFF. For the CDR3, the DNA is TGTGCCAGCAGCCCTAATCAGAACACTGAAGCTTTCTTT.

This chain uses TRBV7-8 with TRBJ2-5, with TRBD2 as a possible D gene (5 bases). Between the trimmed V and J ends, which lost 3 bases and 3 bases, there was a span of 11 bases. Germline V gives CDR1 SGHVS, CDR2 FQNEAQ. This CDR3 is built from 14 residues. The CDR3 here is CASSFLATKETQYF. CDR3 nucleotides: TGTGCCAGCAGCTTCTTAGCGACGAAAGAGACCCAGTACTTC.